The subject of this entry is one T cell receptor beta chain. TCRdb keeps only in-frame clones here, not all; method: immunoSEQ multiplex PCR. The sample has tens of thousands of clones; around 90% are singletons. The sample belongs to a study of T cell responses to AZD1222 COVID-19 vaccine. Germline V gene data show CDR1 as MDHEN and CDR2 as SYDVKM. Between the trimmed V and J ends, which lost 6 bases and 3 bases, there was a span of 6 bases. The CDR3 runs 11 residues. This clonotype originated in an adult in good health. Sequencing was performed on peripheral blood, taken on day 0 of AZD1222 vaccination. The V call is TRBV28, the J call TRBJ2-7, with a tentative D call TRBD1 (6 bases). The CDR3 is CASRTGYEQYF. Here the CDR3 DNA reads TGTGCCAGCAGGACAGGCTACGAGCAGTACTTC. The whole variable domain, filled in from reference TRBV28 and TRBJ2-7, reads DVKVTQSSRYLVKRTGEKVFLECVQDMDHENMFWYRQDPGLGLRLIYFSYDVKMKEKGDIPEGYSVSREKKERFSLILESASTNQTSMYLCASRTGYEQYFGPGTRLTVT.